This T cell receptor beta chain was found in a study of OX40 agonist ivuxolimab in advanced cancers. Comment on this clone: Its antigen remains unidentified.

CDR1 is SEHNR, CDR2 FQNEAQ, per germline (reference sequence). Between the trimmed V and J ends, which lost 5 bases and 0 bases, there was a span of 11 bases. The CDR3 spans 15 residues. The assay was immunoSEQ multiplex PCR, and TCRdb's table has in-frame clones only and misses some. The profile shows about 58,000 clones, around 90% of them singletons. Whole-study results and caveats: Certain nonresponders additionally had low normalized T-cell clonal expansion.

This chain links TRBV7-9 with TRBJ1-3; perhaps TRBD1 as D (5 bases). The input for sequencing was CD4+ or CD8+ T cells sorted from blood, taken in a trial of the OX40 agonist ivuxolimab. This sequence was found in an adult with an advanced solid tumor such as melanoma, head and neck, liver or kidney cancer. The DNA of the CDR3 is TGTGCCAGCAGCACGACAGCAAGCTCTGGAAACACCATATATTTT. Translation: CASSTTASSGNTIYF.